The clone carrying this T cell receptor (beta chain) has only a few counts. The sample originates from a study of T-cell memory formation after mild COVID-19. This CDR3 comprises 16 residues. Unmatched junction bases numbered 18, after V lost 5 bases and J lost 12 bases. The germline V gene encodes CDR1 SEHNR and CDR2 FQNEAQ (reference sequence). Using its own MiXCR run on the 5' RACE reads, TCRdb lists one record per CDR3 protein. The sample contains some 600,000 distinct CDR3 sequences, roughly 17% of which appear only once. The sequenced sample consisted of PBMCs or a T cell subset sorted from them (not recorded which). The sequence was obtained from an adult woman who had mild COVID-19 (a few samples of this study predate the infection). Cell type and time point are not known. This sequence joins TRBV7-9 and TRBJ2-1, with 8 bases aligning to TRBD1. In nucleotides, the CDR3 is TGTGCCAGCAGCCGTCGGACAGGGTCATTGCGGGAATCGCAGTTCTTC. Translation: CASSRRTGSLRESQFF.